This record looks at one T cell receptor beta chain sequence and its context. Primers: 60 Vbeta forward and 13 Jbeta reverse. TCRdb's table, derived via immunoSEQ multiplex PCR, lists solely in-frame clones and lacks some. The sample records some 80,000 clones, about four fifths being singletons. These data are taken from a study of cytomegalovirus exposure and HLA in healthy donors. Sample: PBMCs. This receptor was identified in a man aged 18-30 years in good health and CMV-seropositive.

CDR3 loop: CASSPIAGGPYEQYF. CDR3 sequence (DNA): TGTGCCAGCTCACCAATAGCGGGAGGTCCCTACGAGCAGTACTTC. The V and J genes are TRBV18 and TRBJ2-7; 10 nucleotides align to TRBD2. Germline V gene data show CDR1 as KGHSH and CDR2 as LQKENI. The length of the CDR3 is 15 residues. V was clipped by 2 bases and J by 2 bases; unmatched bases: 3.